Listed below are T cell receptor beta chains from one sample, sequenced in a study of shared clonotypes between healthy human individuals. The method was immunoSEQ multiplex PCR; TCRdb's version includes in-frame clones alone and lacks a portion of them. Of roughly 2.5 million clones listed, 85% to 95% are singletons. Sequenced: naive CD4+ T cells sorted from blood. Source of these receptors: a man in his late teens or twenties in good health. CDR3s include the opening cysteine and the closing phenylalanine or tryptophan. Each record gives: D gene, V gene, J gene, clone size, CDR3 DNA, CDR3 protein. A D gene is named only where the DNA matches it firmly. Rows may omit the clone size; those that give it use once, few, many or a size class.

>TRBD1|TRBV10-3|TRBJ1-1|.
TGTGCCATCACCCAGACAGGGGATGACACTGAAGCTTTCTTT
CAITQTGDDTEAFF
>.|TRBV10-3|TRBJ2-2|.
TGTGCCATCAGTGAGACGGGACAAAACACCGGGGAGCTGTTTTTT
CAISETGQNTGELFF
>.|TRBV10-1|TRBJ1-1|few
TGCGCCAGCAGTGAATCCAGGGACTCTGAAGCTTTCTTT
CASSESRDSEAFF
>.|TRBV7-2|TRBJ2-3|.
TGTGCCAGCAGCTCAGGGACGCGTCCCGATACGCAGTATTTT
CASSSGTRPDTQYF
>.|TRBV18|TRBJ1-1|.
TGTGCCAGCCGGGACAAAAGCATGAACACTGAAGCTTTCTTT
CASRDKSMNTEAFF
>TRBD1|TRBV7-3|TRBJ1-2|.
TGTGCCAGCAGCGTCGGGACAGGGGGCGATGGCTACACCTTC
CASSVGTGGDGYTF
>TRBD1|TRBV4-2|TRBJ2-4|.
TGTGCCAGCAGCCAAGATTGGTTGGGGACAGCGAAAAACATTCAGTACTTC
CASSQDWLGTAKNIQYF
>TRBD1|TRBV7-9|TRBJ1-6|.
TGTGCCAGCAGGCCGACAGGGAGCTCCTATAATTCACCCCTCCACTTT
CASRPTGSSYNSPLHF
>.|TRBV19|TRBJ2-3|.
TGTGCCAGTAGGGGGCTGGAGTCTAGCACAGATACGCAGTATTTT
CASRGLESSTDTQYF
>.|TRBV6-5|TRBJ1-5|.
TGTGCCAGCGGGTCTGGGGTCGGGGGGGCCCAGCATTTT
CASGSGVGGAQHF
>.|TRBV29-1|TRBJ2-7|.
TGCAGCGTTACCCAGGACTCCTACGAGCAGTACTTC
CSVTQDSYEQYF
>.|TRBV19|TRBJ1-3|.
TGTGCCAGTACCCCCGGACGGGGATTCTCTGGAAACACCATATATTTT
CASTPGRGFSGNTIYF
>TRBD1|TRBV15|TRBJ1-1|.
TGTGCCACCAGCAGAGCCGGGACAGGGCTTTATGAAGCTTTCTTT
CATSRAGTGLYEAFF
>.|TRBV9|TRBJ2-5|.
TGTGCCAGCAGCGTAGAACAGGGAAACCAAGAGACCCAGTACTTC
CASSVEQGNQETQYF
>.|TRBV14|TRBJ2-7|.
TGTGCCAGCAGCCGGTCGGCACCGAACTACGAGCAGTACTTC
CASSRSAPNYEQYF
>TRBD1|TRBV6-1|TRBJ1-2|.
TGTGCCAGTGGGACAGTGAGCGGCTACACCTTC
CASGTVSGYTF
>TRBD1|TRBV30|TRBJ2-2|.
TGTGCCTACAGGGGGCTCAGGGTGACCGGGGAGCTGTTTTTT
CAYRGLRVTGELFF
>TRBD1|TRBV6-5|TRBJ2-7|.
TGTGCCAGCAGCCGCGGGACAGGGACAGCCTACGAGCAGTACTTC
CASSRGTGTAYEQYF
>TRBD1|TRBV7-8|TRBJ1-1|.
TGTGCCAGCAGCTTAGCGGGACAGTTAAACACTGAAGCTTTCTTT
CASSLAGQLNTEAFF
>.|TRBV18|TRBJ2-3|.
TGTGCCAGCTCACAGATACAACCTGGGGCAGATACGCAGTATTTT
CASSQIQPGADTQYF
>TRBD1|TRBV6-5|TRBJ2-7|.
TGTGCCAGCAGTAGAGGGGACAGGGGCTACGAGCAGTACTTC
CASSRGDRGYEQYF
>TRBD2|TRBV11-2|TRBJ2-4|.
TGTGCCAGCAGCCCGGGCGTAGGGACTAGCGGGCAAAACATTCAGTACTTC
CASSPGVGTSGQNIQYF
>.|TRBV5-6|TRBJ1-2|.
TGTGCCAGCAGCTTGGCGGGGAACTATGGCTACACCTTC
CASSLAGNYGYTF
>.|TRBV6-1|TRBJ2-1|.
TGTGCCAGCTGGACGGCCTTCGGGCAGTTCTTC
CASWTAFGQFF
>.|TRBV6-1|TRBJ1-5|.
TGTGCCAGCAGTGAGGGGCTGAGCAATCAGCCCCAGCATTTT
CASSEGLSNQPQHF
>.|TRBV30|TRBJ1-3|.
TGTGCCTGGAGAACCCGGGGAGGAAACACCATATATTTT
CAWRTRGGNTIYF
>.|TRBV6-5|TRBJ2-5|once
TGTGCCAGCAGTTCCTATTCAGAGACCCAGTACTTC
CASSSYSETQYF
>.|TRBV6-5|TRBJ2-3|.
TGTGCCAGCAGTACCGGGGCTATCCAAACAGATACGCAGTATTTT
CASSTGAIQTDTQYF
>.|TRBV6-5|TRBJ1-5|.
TGTGCCAGCAGTTACAGGGAAGGTCAGCCCCAGCATTTT
CASSYREGQPQHF
>.|TRBV6-1|TRBJ2-3|.
TGTGCCAGCAGTGAAGACAGGGTGGGGACAGATACGCAGTATTTT
CASSEDRVGTDTQYF
>.|TRBV2|TRBJ2-6|.
TGTGCCAGCAGGGAGGGGGGCTTAGGCTCTGGGGCCAACGTCCTGACTTTC
CASREGGLGSGANVLTF
>.|TRBV5-1|TRBJ2-5|.
TGCGCCAGCAGCTGGGGGGGCGGCCAGAGGGAGACCCAGTACTTC
CASSWGGGQRETQYF
>TRBD1|TRBV28|TRBJ1-5|.
TGTGCCAGCAGTTTATGGGACAGGGGGGGTAGCAATCAGCCCCAGCATTTT
CASSLWDRGGSNQPQHF
>.|TRBV12-1|TRBJ1-4|.
TGTGCCAGCGTCTACAGGGGGCAGAATGAAAAACTGTTTTTT
CASVYRGQNEKLFF
>.|TRBV7-9|TRBJ1-2|.
TGTGCCAGCAGGGCTGAAGACTATGGCTACACCTTC
CASRAEDYGYTF
>TRBD2|TRBV9|TRBJ2-3|.
TGTGCCAGCAGCGTAGACGATGGCGGGAGCACGCAGTATTTT
CASSVDDGGSTQYF
>.|TRBV5-1|TRBJ2-7|.
TGCGCCAGCAGCTTGGGTGCGTACGAGCAGTACTTC
CASSLGAYEQYF
>.|TRBV7-2|TRBJ1-5|.
TGTGCCAGCAGCTTATATGGCAGCAATCAGCCCCAGCATTTT
CASSLYGSNQPQHF
>.|TRBV4-3|TRBJ2-2|once
TGCGCCAGCAGCCAAGAAGGCTACACCGGGGAGCTGTTTTTT
CASSQEGYTGELFF
>.|TRBV18|TRBJ2-3|.
TGTGCCAGCTCACCCCGTGGGGCAGATACGCAGTATTTT
CASSPRGADTQYF
>.|TRBV28|TRBJ1-1|.
TGTGCCAGCAGTCCCGGGACAACAGGGTACACTGAAGCTTTCTTT
CASSPGTTGYTEAFF
>TRBD1|TRBV6-1|TRBJ1-3|.
TGTGCCAGCCACGGACAGGGGTTTTCTGGAAACACCATATATTTT
CASHGQGFSGNTIYF
>.|TRBV6-1|TRBJ2-7|.
TGTGCCAGCCTCGCAGGCTCCTACGAGCAGTACTTC
CASLAGSYEQYF
>TRBD2|TRBV19|TRBJ2-3|.
TGTGCCAGTAGTCCCGGACTAGCGGGATACACAGATACGCAGTATTTT
CASSPGLAGYTDTQYF
>TRBD1|TRBV11-2|TRBJ1-4|.
TGTGCCAGCAGCCGAGGGACAGAAGAAAAACTGTTTTTT
CASSRGTEEKLFF
>.|TRBV7-2|TRBJ2-7|.
TGTGCCAGCAGCCGTCACTACGAGCAGTACTTC
CASSRHYEQYF
>.|TRBV18|TRBJ1-6|.
TGTGCCAGCTCACTCAACAGGGACCATAATTCACCCCTCCACTTT
CASSLNRDHNSPLHF
>.|TRBV6-5|TRBJ1-2|.
TGTGCCAGCAGTTACTCAGGGGTTGGAAACTATGGCTACACCTTC
CASSYSGVGNYGYTF
>TRBD2|TRBV18|TRBJ2-7|.
TGTGCCAGCTCAGCAAATAGCGGGGGGAACTCCTACGAGCAGTACTTC
CASSANSGGNSYEQYF
>TRBD1|TRBV5-4|TRBJ1-6|.
TGTGCCAGCAGCCAGGGACAGGGGTATTCACCCCTCCACTTT
CASSQGQGYSPLHF
>TRBD2|TRBV19|TRBJ2-5|.
TGTGCCAGTAGTACGGGAGGTAGTAGGGAGACCCAGTACTTC
CASSTGGSRETQYF
>.|TRBV5-1|TRBJ2-2|.
TGCGCCAGCAGCTTGTCAGTGAGCACCGGGGAGCTGTTTTTT
CASSLSVSTGELFF
>TRBD1|TRBV18|TRBJ1-4|.
TGTGCCAGCTCACCAGGGACAGTTGAAAAACTGTTTTTT
CASSPGTVEKLFF